This passage covers 8 T cell receptor beta chains from one sample sequenced in a study of identical twins. TCRdb redid the calling of the 5' RACE reads with MiXCR, one entry per CDR3 protein. The sample carries roughly 1.6 million distinct CDR3 sequences, about 30% recorded once. Sequencing used cord blood. The receptors shown here come from a newborn girl in good health.

This clonotype has just a few counts. The genes are TRBV29-1 and TRBJ2-4; 12 nucleotides match TRBD2. Germline trimming cut 5 bases from V and 0 bases from J; bases unmatched to any gene: 8. The CDR3 is 17 residues long. Germline loops: CDR1 SQVTM, CDR2 ANQGSEA. In DNA, the CDR3 is TGCAGCGTTTCCGGGACTAGCGGGCATACAGCCAAAAACATTCAGTACTTC. Its protein product is CSVSGTSGHTAKNIQYF.

This clonotype was found a few times. This sequence joins TRBV25-1 and TRBJ2-7; unclear D gene. The V end was cut by 5 bases, the J end by 4 bases, with 9 bases between. CDR3 size: 12 residues. Germline CDR1 MGHDK, CDR2 SYGVNS. The CDR3 coding sequence is TGTGCCAGCAGTACAGACTGGTACGAGCAGTACTTC. Its protein product is CASSTDWYEQYF.

V gene TRBV29-1 combines with J gene TRBJ2-5; 8 bases agree with TRBD1. With the DNA end fitting TRBJ2-7 better, the J assignment may be wrong. Germline CDR1 reads SQVTM; CDR2 reads ANQGSEA. The CDR3 is made up of 16 amino acids. Here the CDR3 reads CSVVAVSGQGKDEQYF. The CDR3 DNA follows: TGCAGCGTTGTTGCGGTTAGCGGACAGGGTAAGGACGAGCAGTACTTC.

The chain couples TRBV27 to TRBJ2-5; D is unresolved. V shed 2 bases and J shed 2 bases, with 9 bases lying between them. The CDR3 covers 14 residues. Germline-derived CDR1 and CDR2 are MNHEY and SMNVEV (reference sequence). In DNA, the CDR3 is TGTGCCAGCAGTTTAATGGCAGGTCAAGAGACCCAGTACTTC. It yields the protein CASSLMAGQETQYF.

The chain's CDR3 is CASSLLRVGPYEQYF. Written as DNA, the CDR3 is TGTGCCAGCAGCTTGCTCCGAGTTGGTCCCTACGAGCAGTACTTC. The genes are TRBV5-8 and TRBJ2-7; D not certain. This CDR3 contains 15 residues. Germline V gives CDR1 SGHTS, CDR2 YDEGEE. V dropped 1 base and J dropped 2 bases, with 13 bases sitting between them.

This chain joins TRBV12-3 or TRBV12-4 and TRBJ2-4; D unclear. Trimming stripped 5 bases from V and 13 bases from J, with 12 bases between. The CDR3 has 11 residues. CDR3 in amino acids: CASSTLDEQYF. The DNA for the CDR3 is TGTGCCAGCAGTACGCTAGATGAGCAGTACTTC.

A remark on this clonotype: Mismatch with germline at one junction end may stem from a read error. This rearrangement joins TRBV12-3 or TRBV12-4 to TRBJ2-4, with D perhaps TRBD2 (7 bases). The J call may be mistaken, given a closer DNA end match to TRBJ2-5. The CDR3 consists of 15 residues. Here the CDR3 DNA reads TGTGCCGGCAGCCCCATGGGGGGGCCTCAAGAGACCCAGTACTTC. Its protein is CAGSPMGGPQETQYF.

This clonotype has a handful of counts. The rearrangement links TRBV25-1 to TRBJ2-7, with TRBD2 matching 9 bases. The germline gives CDR1 MGHDK, CDR2 SYGVNS. J was trimmed by 0 bases and V by 4 bases; bases with no gene match: 10. The CDR3 has 17 residues. The CDR3 spells CASSGASGTLASYEQYF. The CDR3 nucleotides read TGTGCCAGCAGTGGAGCTAGCGGGACTCTAGCCTCCTACGAGCAGTACTTC.